Listed here are 27 T cell receptor beta chains from one sample, sequenced in a study of breast tumors, draining lymph nodes, adjacent tissues. One entry per CDR3 protein results from TCRdb running MiXCR on the multiplex PCR reads. The table records about 66,000 distinct CDR3 sequences, around two fifths of them present only once. What was sequenced was breast tumor tissue. All receptors derive from a female donor with breast cancer. Some clones in this sample may be carry-over from other donors' samples.

V and J are TRBV7-3 and TRBJ2-5; a weak D match, TRBD2 (5 bases). This CDR3 has 13 amino acids. CDR1 is SGHTA and CDR2 is FQGTGA in the germline V gene. The CDR3 bases are TGTGCTAGAGACACTAGGGACCAAGAGACCCAGTACTTC. Protein sequence: CARDTRDQETQYF.

This clonotype was found many times. The rearrangement joins TRBV19 to TRBJ2-7; 8 bases are shared with TRBD2. There are 14 residues in the CDR3. The ends lost 10 bases at V and 7 bases at J; junction bases unmatched: 15. Germline assignment: CDR1 LNHDA and CDR2 SQIVND (reference sequence). The CDR3 protein is CATQDPVAGREQYF. The CDR3 DNA sequence: TGTGCCACCCAGGATCCGGTAGCGGGACGGGAGCAGTACTTC.

This clonotype was observed many times. The rearrangement joins TRBV14 to TRBJ1-4; no reliable D call. The CDR3 extends over 15 amino acids. V was pared by 0 bases and J by 6 bases, with 11 bases between. The germline gives CDR1 SGHDN, CDR2 FVKESK. CDR3 DNA: TGTGCCAGCAGCCAAGAGCCGCGGGGAGATGAAAAACTGTTTTTT. It is translated as CASSQEPRGDEKLFF.

In its sample, this clonotype was seen many times. The chain combines TRBV20-1 with TRBJ1-2; possible D gene TRBD1, 6 bases. The V gene's germline CDR1 is DFQATT and CDR2 SNEGSKA (reference sequence). The CDR3 spans 16 residues. The ends were cut back, 1 base at V and 5 bases at J, with 20 bases in the middle. CDR3 nucleotide sequence: TGCAGTGCTAGAGCGCGGGGGTTGGGGGCGGTTTATGGCTACACCTTC. It yields the protein CSARARGLGAVYGYTF.

This chain connects TRBV29-1 to TRBJ2-3, with 13 bases matching TRBD2. The CDR3 has 15 amino acids. V was pared by 8 bases and J by 2 bases, with 7 bases of the junction left unmatched. Per germline, CDR1 SQVTM and CDR2 ANQGSEA. The CDR3 DNA sequence: TGCAGCCGATTGACTAGCGGGGGGAACACAGATACGCAGTATTTT. The encoded protein is CSRLTSGGNTDTQYF.

The chain employs TRBV20-1 and TRBJ2-3, with 10 bases lining up with TRBD2. The CDR3 runs to 13 residues. With 8 bases clipped from V and 4 bases from J, the junction kept 6 bases outside the gene matches. CDR1 DFQATT and CDR2 SNEGSKA come from the germline V gene (reference sequence). CDR3 sequence (DNA): TGCAGTACTGTAGCGGGAGGAGCAGATACGCAGTATTTT. It is translated as CSTVAGGADTQYF.

V and J are TRBV10-3 and TRBJ2-5; no reliable D call. V was trimmed by 3 bases and J by 7 bases, leaving 12 bases between them. CDR3 length: 13 amino acids. The V gene's germline CDR1 is ENHRY and CDR2 SYGVKD. In DNA, the CDR3 is TGTGCCATCAGTGACCATGGGAAGGGGACCCAGTACTTC. Amino acid sequence: CAISDHGKGTQYF.

The genes are TRBV6-6 and TRBJ2-3; 12 nucleotides match TRBD2. Per germline, CDR1 MNHNY and CDR2 SVGAGI (reference sequence). The CDR3 totals 17 residues. Trimming cost V 6 bases and J 6 bases; bases outside gene matches: 13. The CDR3 coding sequence is TGTGCCAGCAGGTCCGGGACTAGCGGGCCCCGGGAGGATACGCAGTATTTT. As protein: CASRSGTSGPREDTQYF.

Concerning this clonotype: A much larger clone is a single base away; this may be a read error. The chain carries TRBV3-1 and TRBJ2-5; D is unclear. The CDR3 is made up of 15 amino acids. Germline V gene data show CDR1 as LGHDT and CDR2 as YNNKEL (reference sequence). CDR3 protein: CASRYSHQSQEAQYF. Written as DNA, the CDR3 is TGTGCCAGCAGATACTCCCATCAGTCCCAAGAGGCCCAGTACTTC.

Regarding this clonotype: This may come from a read error, since a much larger clone is one base off. V is TRBV18 and J is TRBJ2-1; 8 nucleotides match TRBD2. CDR1 and CDR2 from the germline V gene are KGHSH and LQKENI. The CDR3 consists of 14 residues. The CDR3 DNA reads TGTGCCAGCCCACCGCCTGGGACTAGCAATGAGCAGTTCTTC. Translated: CASPPPGTSNEQFF.

This clonotype was counted many times. The chain joins TRBV6-5 to TRBJ2-2; 8 bases match TRBD1. The V gene end was trimmed by 8 bases and the J gene end by 4 bases; junction bases not matched to a gene: 9. The germline V gene has CDR1 MNHEY and CDR2 SVGAGI. The CDR3 sequence is 15 residues long. The CDR3 DNA follows: TGTGCCAGCCAACCGGCAGACAGGGGCACCGGGGAGCTGTTTTTT. The encoded protein is CASQPADRGTGELFF.

This clonotype was seen many times. This rearrangement joins TRBV7-3 to TRBJ2-1; D remains ambiguous. V was trimmed by 2 bases and J by 7 bases, leaving 6 bases between them. The CDR3 runs 12 residues. Germline assignment: CDR1 SGHTA and CDR2 FQGTGA. The CDR3 region has the DNA TGTGCCAGCAGCTTAGGGGAAAATGAGCAGTTCTTC. Its protein product is CASSLGENEQFF.

The sample holds many counts of this clonotype. The chain has TRBV4-1 and TRBJ2-7, with D possibly being TRBD1 or TRBD2 (7 bases each). CDR3 length: 15 amino acids. CDR1 MGHRA and CDR2 YSYEKL come from the germline V gene. V gave up 1 base and J gave up 4 bases, with 14 bases separating them. CDR3 bases: TGCGCCAGCAGCCAAGGGGAGGGGGCGGGGTACGAGCAGTACTTC. Translation: CASSQGEGAGYEQYF.

This clonotype was observed at least ten times. The V gene is TRBV11-2, the J gene TRBJ1-6; D is unresolved. V lost 3 bases and J 3 bases, leaving 6 bases between the germline ends. The CDR3 has 14 amino acids. The germline V gene has CDR1 SGHAT and CDR2 FQNNGV. The CDR3 DNA follows: TGTGCCAGCAGCTTCCTCGGCTATAATTCACCCCTCCACTTT. Translating it yields CASSFLGYNSPLHF.

The rearrangement links TRBV28 to TRBJ1-2; D gene uncertain. Trimming removed 2 bases at V and 2 bases at J, with 6 bases between. CDR1 MDHEN and CDR2 SYDVKM come from the germline V gene. The CDR3 spans 13 residues. The CDR3 here is CASSLKQNYGYTF. As DNA, the CDR3 is TGTGCCAGCAGTTTAAAACAGAACTATGGCTACACCTTC.

This clonotype was seen at least ten times. This sequence joins TRBV20-1 and TRBJ1-4; the D gene is possibly TRBD1 (5 bases). Germline CDR1 is DFQATT and CDR2 is SNEGSKA (reference sequence). Trimming stripped 6 bases from V and 7 bases from J, with 15 bases between. The CDR3 runs to 13 residues. The CDR3 DNA sequence: TGCAGTGCCCTAGGGGCAGGTCCTGAAAAACTGTTTTTT. This sequence encodes CSALGAGPEKLFF.

This clonotype was seen once. Germline and junction disagree at one end, which may indicate a read error. The V gene is TRBV10-3, the J gene TRBJ1-2, with TRBD1 matching 8 bases. The CDR3 has 14 amino acids. Per germline, CDR1 ENHRY and CDR2 SYGVKD. The CDR3 reads CAISDPRTGLGYIF. The CDR3 DNA reads TGTGCCATCAGTGACCCGAGGACAGGGCTTGGCTACATCTTT.

This clonotype was recorded at least ten times. The V gene is TRBV3-1, the J gene TRBJ1-2; D unresolved. V lost 4 bases to trimming and J lost 5 bases, with 17 bases between them. The CDR3 runs 15 residues. The germline V gene encodes CDR1 LGHDT and CDR2 YNNKEL (reference sequence). The CDR3 region has the DNA TGTGCCAGCAGCCCAACAAGGGCTAACGGATATGGCTACACCTTC. This encodes CASSPTRANGYGYTF.

The sample holds many counts of this clonotype. The rearrangement uses TRBV6-6 and TRBJ2-4; maybe TRBD1 (7 bases). This CDR3 region has 13 residues. Germline V gene lookup returns CDR1 MNHNY and CDR2 SVGAGI (reference sequence). V shed 6 bases and J shed 6 bases, with 12 bases lying between them. DNA for the CDR3: TGTGCCAGCAGGTCAGGGGGGTTAAACATTCAGTACTTC. Amino acids: CASRSGGLNIQYF.

As regards this clonotype: A much larger clone differs by one base, so this may be a read error. The V and J genes are TRBV6-6 and TRBJ1-4, with a weak D call TRBD1 (5 bases). Trimming shortened V by 2 bases and J by 12 bases, and 16 bases separated the two germline ends. The CDR3 sequence is 14 residues long. From germline, CDR1 is MNHNY and CDR2 SVGAGI (reference sequence). The CDR3 here is CASSYGTVREELFF. DNA of the CDR3: TGTGCCAGCAGTTACGGGACGGTAAGGGAAGAACTGTTTTTT.

This chain links TRBV7-6 with TRBJ1-5, with D tentatively TRBD1 (5 bases). The CDR3 contains 14 residues. V was pared by 5 bases and J by 6 bases, with 14 bases between. CDR1 and CDR2 (germline): SGHVS, FNYEAQ. The CDR3 DNA is TGTGCCAGCAGCCCAAGAGGGGTGGGTCAGCCCCAGCATTTT. This encodes CASSPRGVGQPQHF. The complete variable domain, with remaining parts taken from reference TRBV7-6 and TRBJ1-5, reads GAGVSQSPRYKVTKRGQDVALRCDPISGHVSLYWYRQALGQGPEFLTYFNYEAQQDKSGLPNDRFSAERPEGSISTLTIQRTEQRDSAMYRCASSPRGVGQPQHFGDGTRLSIL.

This clonotype was seen at least ten times. A much larger clone differs from this one at a single base, so this may be a read error. The chain combines TRBV10-3 with TRBJ1-4, with D unresolved. V shed 0 bases and J shed 7 bases, with 15 bases lying between them. Germline V gene lookup returns CDR1 ENHRY and CDR2 SYGVKD. This CDR3 comprises 16 residues. In nucleotides, the CDR3 is TGTGCCATCAGTGAGTCGAAAGGGTTTGGGAGTGAAAAACTGTTTTTT. Amino acids: CAISESKGFGSEKLFF.

This clonotype was found many times. The chain employs TRBV3-1 and TRBJ1-3, with D unclear. The germline V and J ends were trimmed by 1 base and 4 bases, with 5 bases remaining between them. The CDR3 is 13 residues long. Germline V gene lookup returns CDR1 LGHDT and CDR2 YNNKEL (reference sequence). CDR3: CASSQAGGNTIYF. CDR3 nucleotide sequence: TGTGCCAGCAGCCAAGCCGGCGGAAACACCATATATTTT.

This clonotype has ten or more counts. The chain employs TRBV7-2 and TRBJ2-7; 7 bases map to TRBD1. Germline values: CDR1 SGHTA, CDR2 FQGNSA. V shed 3 bases and J 6 bases; nucleotides not matched to a gene: 8. This CDR3 contains 14 residues. The CDR3 nucleotides are TGTGCCAGCAGCTTCCAACCCTCAGGGGGCGAGCAGTACTTC. Residues: CASSFQPSGGEQYF. Complete variable domain (other parts from reference TRBV7-2 and TRBJ2-7): GAGVSQSPSNKVTEKGKDVELRCDPISGHTALYWYRQSLGQGLEFLIYFQGNSAPDKSGLPSDRFSAERTGGSVSTLTIQRTQQEDSAVYLCASSFQPSGGEQYFGPGTRLTVT.

This chain links TRBV7-8 with TRBJ1-4, with no clear D. Between the trimmed V and J ends, which lost 1 base and 5 bases, there was a span of 8 bases. Per the germline V gene, CDR1 is SGHVS and CDR2 is FQNEAQ. The CDR3 has 14 amino acids. CDR3 sequence reads: CASSLGARNEKLFF. CDR3 nucleotide sequence: TGTGCCAGCAGCTTAGGGGCGAGGAATGAAAAACTGTTTTTT.

This clonotype was picked up many times. This sequence joins TRBV5-4 and TRBJ1-5, with a weak D call TRBD1 (6 bases). Trimming took 4 bases from V and 0 from J, leaving 14 bases between them. This CDR3 comprises 16 residues. The germline V gene has CDR1 SGHNT and CDR2 YYREEE (reference sequence). As DNA, the CDR3 is TGTGCCAGCAGCGTCAACGGGGGGCATAGCAATCAGCCCCAGCATTTT. Translated: CASSVNGGHSNQPQHF.

This clonotype has more than one count but fewer than ten. Given a much more abundant clone one base away, this may be a read error. This chain uses TRBV6-5 with TRBJ1-2; 10 bases are shared with TRBD1. Losses at the gene ends were 5 bases for V and 8 bases for J; bases not matched to a gene: 5. Germline values: CDR1 MNHEY, CDR2 SVGAGI. The CDR3 runs 13 residues. The chain's CDR3 is CASSHGTGVGYTF. Written as DNA, the CDR3 is TGTGCCAGCAGTCACGGGACAGGGGTAGGCTACACCTTC.